The T cell receptor beta chain under discussion was sequenced for a study of T cells in women clearing cervical HPV infection. Comment on this clone: Read coverage stops 3 residues before the CDR3 terminus; the germline J gene supplies the remainder.

CDR1 and CDR2 from the germline V gene are SEHNR and FQNEAQ (reference sequence). V was clipped by 3 bases and J by 6 bases; unmatched bases: 7. This CDR3 is built from 14 residues. Method: immunoSEQ multiplex PCR; TCRdb's copy keeps in-frame clones and lacks some. Recorded here are about 48,000 clones; the top ten clones represent 1.5% to 2%. The chain couples TRBV7-9 to TRBJ2-7, with 8 bases aligning to TRBD1. The sequence was obtained from a woman aged 18 to 75 with a cervical HPV16 infection that either progressed to CIN3+ or cleared (not recorded which). Sequenced material: blood buffy coat. CDR3 DNA, as far as it was read: TGTGCCAGCAGCTTCCCCAGGGGGCCAGGCGAG. Protein: CASSFPRGPGE. The whole CDR3 is CASSFPRGPGEQYF.